This TCR beta chain emerged from a study of cytomegalovirus exposure and HLA in healthy donors. Study details: The early release's HLA-typed donors yielded approximately 82 million unique TCRs.

A remark on this clone: Its antigen is unidentified.

This PCR relied on a set of 60 Vbeta primers and 13 Jbeta primers. Some clones are missing from TCRdb's copy, which holds only in-frame ones; the method was immunoSEQ multiplex PCR. The sample carries some 150,000 clones, more than 75% recorded once. CDR1 and CDR2 from the germline V gene are SGHRS and YFSETQ. The CDR3 has 15 residues. Trimming shortened V by 7 bases and J by 0 bases, and 14 bases separated the two germline ends. General study results and limits: Most of the TCR beta V segments (in an earlier analysis) were productive either about 87% or about 30% of the time.

The specimen sequenced was PBMCs. The rearrangement uses TRBV5-1 and TRBJ2-1; D is unclear. The clonotype was recovered from a man younger than 30 in good health and CMV-seropositive. CDR3 nucleotide sequence: TGCGCCAGCGGCCCCGACACAAGCTCCTACAATGAGCAGTTCTTC. Translated, it gives CASGPDTSSYNEQFF.